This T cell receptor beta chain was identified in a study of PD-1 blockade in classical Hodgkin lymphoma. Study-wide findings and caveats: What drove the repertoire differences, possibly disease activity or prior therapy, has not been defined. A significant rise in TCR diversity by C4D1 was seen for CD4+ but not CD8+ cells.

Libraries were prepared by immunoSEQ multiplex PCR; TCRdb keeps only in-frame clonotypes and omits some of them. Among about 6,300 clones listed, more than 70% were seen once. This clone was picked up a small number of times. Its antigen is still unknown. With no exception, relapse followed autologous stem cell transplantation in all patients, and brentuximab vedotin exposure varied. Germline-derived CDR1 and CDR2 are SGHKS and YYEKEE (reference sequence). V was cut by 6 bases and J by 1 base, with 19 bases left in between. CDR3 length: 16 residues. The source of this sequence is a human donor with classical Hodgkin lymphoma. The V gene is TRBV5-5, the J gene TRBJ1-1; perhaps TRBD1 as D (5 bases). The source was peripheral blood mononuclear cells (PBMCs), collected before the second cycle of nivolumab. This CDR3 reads CASILARGGANTEAFF. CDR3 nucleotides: TGTGCCAGCATCCTCGCCCGGGGCGGGGCGAACACTGAAGCTTTCTTT.